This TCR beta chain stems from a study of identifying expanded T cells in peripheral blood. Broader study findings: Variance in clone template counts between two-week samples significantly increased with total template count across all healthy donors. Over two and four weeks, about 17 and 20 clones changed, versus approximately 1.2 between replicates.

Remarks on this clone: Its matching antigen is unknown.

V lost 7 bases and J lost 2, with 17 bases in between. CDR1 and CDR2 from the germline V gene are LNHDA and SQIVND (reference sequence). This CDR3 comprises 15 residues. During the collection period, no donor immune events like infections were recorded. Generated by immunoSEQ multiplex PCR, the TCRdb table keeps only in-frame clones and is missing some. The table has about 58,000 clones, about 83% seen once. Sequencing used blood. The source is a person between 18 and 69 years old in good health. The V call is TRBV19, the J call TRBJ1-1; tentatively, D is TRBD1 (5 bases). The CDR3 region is CASTISRQLNTEAFF. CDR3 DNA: TGTGCCAGTACCATTTCGAGACAGCTTAACACTGAAGCTTTCTTT.